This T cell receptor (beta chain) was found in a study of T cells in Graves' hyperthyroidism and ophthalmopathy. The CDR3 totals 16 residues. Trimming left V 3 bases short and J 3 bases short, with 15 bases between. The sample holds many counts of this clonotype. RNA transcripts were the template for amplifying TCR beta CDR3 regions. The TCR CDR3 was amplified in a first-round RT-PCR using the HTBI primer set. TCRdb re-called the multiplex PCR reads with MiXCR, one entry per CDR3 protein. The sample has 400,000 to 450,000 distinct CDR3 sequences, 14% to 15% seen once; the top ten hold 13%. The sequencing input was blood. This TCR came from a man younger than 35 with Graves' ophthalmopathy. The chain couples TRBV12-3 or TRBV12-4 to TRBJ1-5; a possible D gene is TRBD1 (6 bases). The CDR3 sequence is CASSFSGRGDNQPQHF. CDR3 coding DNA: TGTGCCAGCAGTTTTTCGGGGAGGGGGGACAATCAGCCCCAGCATTTT.